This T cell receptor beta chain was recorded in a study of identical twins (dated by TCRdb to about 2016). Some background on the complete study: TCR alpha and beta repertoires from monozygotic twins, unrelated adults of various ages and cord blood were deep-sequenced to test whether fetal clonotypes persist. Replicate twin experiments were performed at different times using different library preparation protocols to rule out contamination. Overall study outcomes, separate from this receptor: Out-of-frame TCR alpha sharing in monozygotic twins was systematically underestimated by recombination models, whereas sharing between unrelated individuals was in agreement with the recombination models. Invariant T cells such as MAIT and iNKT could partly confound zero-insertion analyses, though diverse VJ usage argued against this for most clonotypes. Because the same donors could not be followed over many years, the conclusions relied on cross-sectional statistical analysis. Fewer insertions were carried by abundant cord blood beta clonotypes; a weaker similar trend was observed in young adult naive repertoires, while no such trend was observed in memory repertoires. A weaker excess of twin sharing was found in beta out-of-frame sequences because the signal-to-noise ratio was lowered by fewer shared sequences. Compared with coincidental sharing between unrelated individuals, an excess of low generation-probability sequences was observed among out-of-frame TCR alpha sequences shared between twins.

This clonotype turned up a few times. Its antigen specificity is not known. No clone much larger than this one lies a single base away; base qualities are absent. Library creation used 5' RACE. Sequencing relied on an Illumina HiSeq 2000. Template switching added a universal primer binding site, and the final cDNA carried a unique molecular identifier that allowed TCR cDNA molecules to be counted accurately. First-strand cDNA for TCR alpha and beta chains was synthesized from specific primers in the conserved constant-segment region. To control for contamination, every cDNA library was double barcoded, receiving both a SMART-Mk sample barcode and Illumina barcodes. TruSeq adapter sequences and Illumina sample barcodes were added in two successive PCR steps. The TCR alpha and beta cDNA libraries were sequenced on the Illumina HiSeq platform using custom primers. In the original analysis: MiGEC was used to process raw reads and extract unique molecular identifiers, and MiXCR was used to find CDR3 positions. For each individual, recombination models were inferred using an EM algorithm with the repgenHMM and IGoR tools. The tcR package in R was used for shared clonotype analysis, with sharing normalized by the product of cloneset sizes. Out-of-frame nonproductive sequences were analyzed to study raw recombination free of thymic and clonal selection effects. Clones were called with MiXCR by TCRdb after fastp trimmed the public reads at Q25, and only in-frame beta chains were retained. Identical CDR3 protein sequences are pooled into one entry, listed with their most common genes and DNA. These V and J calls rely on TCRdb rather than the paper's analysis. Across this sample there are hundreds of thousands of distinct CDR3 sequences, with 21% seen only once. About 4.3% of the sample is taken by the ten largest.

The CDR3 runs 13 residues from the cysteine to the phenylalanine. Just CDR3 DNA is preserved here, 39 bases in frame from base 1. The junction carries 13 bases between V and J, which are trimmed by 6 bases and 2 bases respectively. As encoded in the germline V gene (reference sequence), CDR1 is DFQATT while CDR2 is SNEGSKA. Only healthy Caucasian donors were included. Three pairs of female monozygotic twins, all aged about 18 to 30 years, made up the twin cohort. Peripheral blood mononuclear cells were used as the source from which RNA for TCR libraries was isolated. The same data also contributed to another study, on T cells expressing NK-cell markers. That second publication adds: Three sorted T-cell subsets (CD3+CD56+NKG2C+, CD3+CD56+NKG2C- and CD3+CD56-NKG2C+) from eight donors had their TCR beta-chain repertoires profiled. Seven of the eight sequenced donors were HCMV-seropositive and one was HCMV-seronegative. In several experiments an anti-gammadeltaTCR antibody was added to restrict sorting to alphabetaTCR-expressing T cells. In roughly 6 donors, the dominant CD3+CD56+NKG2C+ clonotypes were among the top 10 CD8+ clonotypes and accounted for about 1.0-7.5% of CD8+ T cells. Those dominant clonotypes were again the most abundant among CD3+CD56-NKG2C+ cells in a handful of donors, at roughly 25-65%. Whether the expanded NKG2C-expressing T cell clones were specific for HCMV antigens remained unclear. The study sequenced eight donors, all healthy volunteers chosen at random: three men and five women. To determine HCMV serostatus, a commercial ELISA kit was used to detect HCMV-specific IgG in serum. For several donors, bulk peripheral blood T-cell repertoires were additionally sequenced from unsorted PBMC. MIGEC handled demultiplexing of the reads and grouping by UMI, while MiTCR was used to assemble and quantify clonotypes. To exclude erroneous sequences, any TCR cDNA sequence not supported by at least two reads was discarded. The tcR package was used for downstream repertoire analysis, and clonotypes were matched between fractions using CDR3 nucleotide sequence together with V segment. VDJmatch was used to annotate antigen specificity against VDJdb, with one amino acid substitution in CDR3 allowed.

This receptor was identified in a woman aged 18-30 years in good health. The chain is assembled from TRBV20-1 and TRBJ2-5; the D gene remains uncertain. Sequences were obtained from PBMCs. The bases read TGCAGTGCCCCCCCCCCACCGCAAGAGACCCAGTACTTC. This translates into CSAPPPPQETQYF.